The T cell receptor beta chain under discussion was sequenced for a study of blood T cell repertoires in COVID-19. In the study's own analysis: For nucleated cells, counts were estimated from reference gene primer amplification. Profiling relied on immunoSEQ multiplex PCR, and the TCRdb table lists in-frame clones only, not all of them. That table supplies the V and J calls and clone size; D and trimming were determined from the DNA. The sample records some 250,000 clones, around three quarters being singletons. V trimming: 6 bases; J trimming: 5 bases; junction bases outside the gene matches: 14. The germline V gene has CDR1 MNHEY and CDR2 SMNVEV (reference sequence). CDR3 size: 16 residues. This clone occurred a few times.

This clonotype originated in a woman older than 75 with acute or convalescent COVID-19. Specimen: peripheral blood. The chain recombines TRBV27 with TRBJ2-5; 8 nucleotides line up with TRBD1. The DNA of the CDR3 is TGTGCCAGCAGCCAAGGGGCGACAGGGGCCGGGGAGACCCAGTACTTC. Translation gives CASSQGATGAGETQYF.